This T cell receptor (beta chain) was captured in a study of beta chain features in type 1 diabetes. Study observations and caveats: For Type 1 diabetes patients, all four CD4+ subsets carried TCRB CDR3s that were moderately but significantly shorter. Shorter templates might be favored by PCR, equally in patients and controls.

Since all of the isolated RNA was reverse transcribed, expressed TCRB transcripts were what got sequenced. Samples of naive, central memory and regulatory T cells yielded a mean of about 3.9 million reads. Clones were sequenced by immunoSEQ multiplex PCR, and TCRdb holds only the in-frame ones, with some missing. The table records some 350,000 clones, 8.5% to 10% of them present only once. The authors obtained over 98% purity in all sorted populations. This clone was seen only a few times. Antigen specificity is unknown. Losses at the gene ends were 3 bases for V and 2 bases for J; bases not matched to a gene: 14. Germline V lookup: CDR1 MGHRA, CDR2 YSYEKL. The CDR3 consists of 20 residues.

The sequencing sample was made of central memory CD4+ T cells from blood. The chain employs TRBV4-1 and TRBJ2-6, with 9 bases fitting TRBD2. The receptor's source is a young man with type 1 diabetes. The CDR3 is CASSHMREGLALAGANVLTF. CDR3 sequence (DNA): TGCGCCAGCAGCCATATGCGGGAGGGCCTCGCCCTCGCTGGGGCCAACGTCCTGACTTTC.